This TCR beta chain was captured by sequencing in a study of blood T cell repertoires in COVID-19. Original handling: Nucleated cell number was recorded as an estimate derived from reference gene primer amplification. TCRdb keeps only in-frame clones here, not all; method: immunoSEQ multiplex PCR. V, J and clone size derive from that table, while D and trimming were established from the DNA sequence. Here the sample spans hundreds of thousands of clones, roughly 90% being singletons. CDR3 length: 16 amino acids. Trimming removed 5 bases from V and 3 bases from J; junction bases left unmatched: 6. Per the germline V gene, CDR1 is MRHNA and CDR2 is SNTAGT.

The chain combines TRBV6-4 with TRBJ2-3; 12 bases map to TRBD2. The receptor comes from a woman aged 30 to 39 who had recovered from COVID-19. The sequenced sample consisted of PBMCs or T cells enriched from blood (not recorded which). The CDR3 region has the DNA TGTGCCAGCAGTCAGACTAGCGGGGGAATTACAGATACGCAGTATTTT. This encodes CASSQTSGGITDTQYF.